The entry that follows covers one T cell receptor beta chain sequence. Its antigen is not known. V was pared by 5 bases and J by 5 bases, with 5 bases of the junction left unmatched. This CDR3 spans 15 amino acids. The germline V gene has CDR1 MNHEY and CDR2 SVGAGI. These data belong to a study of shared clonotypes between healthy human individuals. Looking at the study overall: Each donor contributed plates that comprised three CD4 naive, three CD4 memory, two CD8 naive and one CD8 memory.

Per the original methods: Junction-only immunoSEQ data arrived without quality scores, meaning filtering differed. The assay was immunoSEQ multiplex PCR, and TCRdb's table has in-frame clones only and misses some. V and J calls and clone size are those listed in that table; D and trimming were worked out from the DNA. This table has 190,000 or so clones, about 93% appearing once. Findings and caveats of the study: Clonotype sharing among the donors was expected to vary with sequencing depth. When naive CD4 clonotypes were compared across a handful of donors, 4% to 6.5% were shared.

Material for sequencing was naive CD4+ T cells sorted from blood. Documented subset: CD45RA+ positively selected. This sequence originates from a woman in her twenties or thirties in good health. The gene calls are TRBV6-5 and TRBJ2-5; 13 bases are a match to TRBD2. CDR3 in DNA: TGTGCCAGCAGTCAGTGGACTAGCGGGAGTGAGACCCAGTACTTC. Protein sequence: CASSQWTSGSETQYF.